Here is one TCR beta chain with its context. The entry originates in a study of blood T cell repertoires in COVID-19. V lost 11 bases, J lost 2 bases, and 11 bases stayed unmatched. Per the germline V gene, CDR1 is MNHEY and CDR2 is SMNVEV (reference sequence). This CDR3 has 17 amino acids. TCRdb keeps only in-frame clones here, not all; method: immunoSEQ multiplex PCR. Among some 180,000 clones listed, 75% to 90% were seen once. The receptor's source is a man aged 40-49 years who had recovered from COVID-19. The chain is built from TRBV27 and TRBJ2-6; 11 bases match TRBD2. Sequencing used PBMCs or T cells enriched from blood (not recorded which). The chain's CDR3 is CASGGTSGITGANVLTF. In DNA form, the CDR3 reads TGTGCCTCTGGAGGGACTAGCGGTATAACTGGGGCCAACGTCCTGACTTTC.